The source of this T cell receptor (beta chain) is a study of CD8+CD57+ T cells in acquired aplastic anemia. Study information: The study obtained an average of 3.2 ug of DNA from sorted CD4+ and CD8+ cells. Healthy donors yielded roughly 9.9 million CD4+ cell reads on average. Findings and caveats of the study: Some 31 sequences, all CD8+ CDR3, were shared between patients and controls. Between the patient and control groups, CD8+ Simpson's diversity did not differ significantly.

This CDR3 has 14 amino acids. Trimming stripped 3 bases from V and 0 bases from J, with 6 bases between. Germline CDR1 and CDR2: SEHNR and FQNEAQ (reference sequence). Genomic DNA was employed as the template in profiling TCR beta VDJ and CDR3. One entry per CDR3 protein results from TCRdb running MiXCR on the reads. The data contain about 210,000 distinct CDR3 sequences, around 63% of them singletons. Worth noting for this clonotype: Antigen unknown.

The chain is built from TRBV7-9 and TRBJ1-3; D unclear. The sequenced sample was sorted CD4+, CD8+, or CD8+CD57+ T cells (not recorded which) from PBMCs. This sequence originates from a human donor in good health. Here the CDR3 reads CASSFTDSGNTIYF. The CDR3 DNA is TGTGCCAGCAGCTTTACGGACTCTGGAAACACCATATATTTT. Full variable domain (outside the CDR3, taken from reference TRBV7-9 and TRBJ1-3): DTGVSQNPRHKITKRGQNVTFRCDPISEHNRLYWYRQTLGQGPEFLTYFQNEAQLEKSRLLSDRFSAERPKGSFSTLEIQRTEQGDSAMYLCASSFTDSGNTIYFGEGSWLTVV.